The 15 T cell receptor beta chains reported below all come from one sample, sequenced in a study of blood T cell repertoires in COVID-19. Repertoires were generated with immunoSEQ multiplex PCR, while TCRdb's copy carries only in-frame clones and drops some. The table lists 250,000 to 350,000 clones, 80% to 90% of them singletons. Sequencing was carried out using PBMCs or T cells enriched from blood (not recorded which). All receptors come from a woman aged 25 to 39 who had recovered from COVID-19.

This rearrangement joins TRBV5-1 to TRBJ2-3; D remains ambiguous. This CDR3 has 15 amino acids. Trimming stripped 4 bases from V and 1 base from J, with 13 bases between. CDR1 and CDR2 (germline): SGHRS, YFSETQ. CDR3 region: CASSPASRGTDTQYF. Here the CDR3 DNA reads TGCGCCAGCAGCCCAGCCTCACGGGGCACAGATACGCAGTATTTT. The full variable domain, rest sourced from reference TRBV5-1 and TRBJ2-3, is KAGVTQTPRYLIKTRGQQVTLSCSPISGHRSVSWYQQTPGQGLQFLFEYFSETQRNKGNFPGRFSGRQFSNSRSEMNVSTLELGDSALYLCASSPASRGTDTQYFGPGTRLTVL.

This chain joins TRBV19 and TRBJ1-4; D gene unclear. Germline CDR1 LNHDA, CDR2 SQIVND (reference sequence). V was pared by 4 bases and J by 4 bases, with 13 bases between. The CDR3 loop spans 15 amino acids. DNA for the CDR3: TGTGCCAGTAGTAGAAGAGGGATGGTTAATGAAAAACTGTTTTTT. This translates into CASSRRGMVNEKLFF.

The rearrangement links TRBV12-3 or TRBV12-4 to TRBJ2-7; D is unclear. The CDR3 sequence is 12 residues long. Between the trimmed V and J ends, which lost 1 base and 2 bases, there was a span of 3 bases. The CDR3 reads CASSLDTYEQYF. CDR3 coding DNA: TGTGCCAGCAGTTTAGACACCTACGAGCAGTACTTC.

The chain combines TRBV7-9 with TRBJ2-1; perhaps TRBD2 as D (6 bases). V lost 1 base and J lost 4, with 11 bases in between. Germline CDR1 is SEHNR and CDR2 is FQNEAQ (reference sequence). The CDR3 covers 15 residues. The DNA of the CDR3 is TGTGCCAGCAGCTTAGGGACTACCGGATACAATGAGCAGTTCTTC. It encodes CASSLGTTGYNEQFF.

The chain links TRBV28 to TRBJ2-7; perhaps TRBD2 as D (6 bases). Germline V gene lookup returns CDR1 MDHEN and CDR2 SYDVKM. Trimming shortened V by 2 bases and J by 2 bases, and 13 bases separated the two germline ends. CDR3 length: 15 residues. CDR3 in amino acids: CASSLGPGVTYEQYF. In DNA form, the CDR3 reads TGTGCCAGCAGTTTAGGGCCGGGGGTTACCTACGAGCAGTACTTC.

The chain recombines TRBV2 with TRBJ2-1, with a weak D call TRBD1 (5 bases). The CDR3 consists of 11 residues. The germline V gene has CDR1 SNHLY and CDR2 FYNNEI. Trimming pared 9 bases from V and 8 bases from J, leaving 11 bases between. The CDR3 loop is CASGAWDEQFF. As DNA, the CDR3 is TGTGCCAGTGGGGCCTGGGATGAGCAGTTCTTC.

The chain employs TRBV5-1 and TRBJ2-7, with 7 bases lining up with TRBD2. The ends lost 0 bases at V and 3 bases at J; junction bases unmatched: 0. The CDR3 is 13 residues long. Germline V gene sequence: CDR1 SGHRS, CDR2 YFSETQ. The CDR3 sequence: CASSLASGYEQYF. CDR3 bases: TGCGCCAGCAGCTTGGCTAGCGGCTACGAGCAGTACTTC.

CDR3 protein: CAGMIRGTGGTGELFF. The DNA for the CDR3 is TGTGCCGGGATGATCCGGGGGACAGGGGGCACCGGGGAGCTGTTTTTT. V is TRBV19 and J is TRBJ2-2; 11 bases line up with TRBD1. The CDR3 is 16 residues long. The V segment lost 11 bases and the J segment 4 bases; nucleotides outside the gene matches: 12. Germline V gene lookup returns CDR1 LNHDA and CDR2 SQIVND (reference sequence).

The CDR3 DNA is TGTGCCAGCTCACAAGGACAGGGGGGCTACACCTTC. Translated: CASSQGQGGYTF. The chain links TRBV18 to TRBJ1-2; 9 bases map to TRBD1. Germline CDR1 KGHSH, CDR2 LQKENI. The CDR3 loop spans 12 amino acids. The V and J ends lost 4 bases and 8 bases, in that order; junction bases with no gene match: 2.

The rearrangement links TRBV28 to TRBJ1-4; 9 bases line up with TRBD1. Germline trimming cut 2 bases from V and 8 bases from J; bases unmatched to any gene: 6. The CDR3 has 15 amino acids. CDR1 is MDHEN, CDR2 SYDVKM, per germline. The CDR3 loop is CASSLPGQGREKLFF. CDR3 coding DNA: TGTGCCAGCAGTTTACCGGGACAGGGACGCGAAAAACTGTTTTTT. The whole variable domain, remainder taken from reference TRBV28 and TRBJ1-4, is DVKVTQSSRYLVKRTGEKVFLECVQDMDHENMFWYRQDPGLGLRLIYFSYDVKMKEKGDIPEGYSVSREKKERFSLILESASTNQTSMYLCASSLPGQGREKLFFGSGTQLSVL.

Remarks on this clone: This sample includes further DNA sequences coding for the same CDR3. The V and J genes are TRBV18 and TRBJ1-2; 7 nucleotides line up with TRBD1. Trimming at V came to 2 bases and at J to 3 bases, leaving 3 bases not matched to a gene. CDR1 is KGHSH and CDR2 is LQKENI in the germline V gene. This CDR3 has 14 residues. The CDR3 DNA reads as TGTGCCAGCTCACCAGGACAGGACTACTATGGCTACACCTTC. Protein sequence: CASSPGQDYYGYTF. The variable domain in full, with the rest retrieved from reference TRBV18 and TRBJ1-2, is NAGVMQNPRHLVRRRGQEARLRCSPMKGHSHVYWYRQLPEEGLKFMVYLQKENIIDESGMPKERFSAEFPKEGPSILRIQQVVRGDSAAYFCASSPGQDYYGYTFGSGTRLTVV.

The genes are TRBV18 and TRBJ1-1; tentative D call: TRBD1 (6 bases). Trimming left V 6 bases short and J 6 bases short, with 20 bases between. CDR1 and CDR2 (germline): KGHSH, LQKENI. The length of the CDR3 is 15 residues. The CDR3, as DNA: TGTGCCAGCTCCCCGAGAGAACAGGGCAGTGCTGAAGCTTTCTTT. As protein: CASSPREQGSAEAFF.

The chain couples TRBV11-2 to TRBJ1-2; 7 bases are a match to TRBD1. This CDR3 region has 14 residues. Per the germline V gene, CDR1 is SGHAT and CDR2 is FQNNGV. With V trimmed by 2 bases and J by 6 bases, 6 bases remained unmatched. This CDR3 reads CASSLHRGGDGYTF. In DNA form, the CDR3 reads TGTGCCAGCAGCTTACACAGGGGCGGTGATGGCTACACCTTC.

This chain links TRBV25-1 with TRBJ1-1; D uncertain. V lost 4 bases, J lost 1 base, and 10 bases lay in between. The germline gives CDR1 MGHDK, CDR2 SYGVNS. The CDR3 has 14 residues. CDR3 in DNA: TGTGCCAGCAGTGGGTCAAGAGAGAACACTGAAGCTTTCTTT. It specifies CASSGSRENTEAFF.

The chain employs TRBV3-1 (or the pseudogene TRBV3-2) and TRBJ1-4; no clear D gene. Trimming pared 2 bases from V and 8 bases from J, leaving 9 bases between. Germline CDR1 and CDR2: LGHDT and YNNKEL (reference sequence). This CDR3 has 13 amino acids. The DNA of the CDR3 is TGTGCCAGCAGCCAACGCGGGGTAGAAAAACTGTTTTTT. It codes for CASSQRGVEKLFF.